The 13 T cell receptor beta chains given below trace back to one sample, sequenced in a study of beta chain features in type 1 diabetes. Expressed TCRB transcripts were sequenced because the entire RNA isolate underwent reverse transcription. Profiling relied on immunoSEQ multiplex PCR, and the TCRdb table lists in-frame clones only, not all of them. Among 120,000 to 150,000 clones, 8.5% to 12% were seen once, and the ten largest hold roughly 1.4%. What was sequenced was naive CD4+ T cells from blood. These receptors originate from a man aged 18 to 30 in good health.

This chain links TRBV5-6 with TRBJ1-3, with a tentative D call TRBD1 (5 bases). CDR3 size: 15 residues. CDR1 is SGHDT, CDR2 YYEEEE, per germline. Trimming removed 3 bases from V and 0 bases from J, with 10 bases in between. The CDR3 loop reads CASSSGLSSGNTIYF. The CDR3 region has the DNA TGTGCCAGCAGCTCGGGACTCAGCTCTGGAAACACCATATATTTT. Full variable domain (outside the CDR3, taken from reference TRBV5-6 and TRBJ1-3): DAGVTQSPTHLIKTRGQQVTLRCSPKSGHDTVSWYQQALGQGPQFIFQYYEEEERQRGNFPDRFSGHQFPNYSSELNVNALLLGDSALYLCASSSGLSSGNTIYFGEGSWLTVV.

This chain uses TRBV27 with TRBJ2-2; D unresolved. Germline values: CDR1 MNHEY, CDR2 SMNVEV (reference sequence). V dropped 2 bases and J dropped 0 bases, with 10 bases sitting between them. This CDR3 region has 16 residues. CDR3 amino acids: CASSLRLTANTGELFF. CDR3 DNA: TGTGCCAGCAGTTTACGACTCACCGCGAACACCGGGGAGCTGTTTTTT.

The CDR3 protein is CASSPGGAVVYEQYF. The DNA of the CDR3 is TGCGCCAGCAGCCCAGGGGGCGCGGTAGTCTACGAGCAGTACTTC. The chain joins TRBV5-1 to TRBJ2-7; 8 positions match TRBD1. The CDR3 consists of 15 residues. Germline loops: CDR1 SGHRS, CDR2 YFSETQ. Trimming cost V 4 bases and J 3 bases; bases outside gene matches: 9.

V and J are TRBV9 and TRBJ2-5; 7 bases fit TRBD2. The CDR3 runs 16 residues. The V gene end was trimmed by 4 bases and the J gene end by 0 bases; junction bases not matched to a gene: 9. Germline CDR1 and CDR2: SGDLS and YYNGEE. The CDR3 bases are TGTGCCAGCAGCCCTCGCCCAGCGGGGTACCAAGAGACCCAGTACTTC. Amino acid sequence: CASSPRPAGYQETQYF.

At least ten counts were recorded for this clone. The same CDR3 arises from other DNA sequences in this sample as well. The chain carries TRBV7-9 and TRBJ2-1; the match to TRBD2 covers 9 bases. V shed 8 bases and J 2 bases; nucleotides not matched to a gene: 13. CDR1 is SEHNR and CDR2 is FQNEAQ in the germline V gene (reference sequence). The CDR3 has 17 amino acids. DNA of the CDR3: TGTGCCAGCCAAGGCCCGGCTAGCGGGGAGACCTACAATGAGCAGTTCTTC. Translated: CASQGPASGETYNEQFF.

The chain combines TRBV5-6 with TRBJ2-1, with 12 bases lining up with TRBD2. The CDR3 is 18 amino acids. J lost 2 bases, V lost 4 bases, and 10 bases had no gene match. Germline assignment: CDR1 SGHDT and CDR2 YYEEEE. The CDR3 region is CASSPGLAGPRTYNEQFF. The CDR3 DNA is TGTGCCAGCAGCCCTGGACTAGCGGGGCCTAGGACCTACAATGAGCAGTTCTTC.

A few counts support this clone. The chain employs TRBV5-1 and TRBJ2-5; D unresolved. Germline V gene sequence: CDR1 SGHRS, CDR2 YFSETQ. Trimming took 5 bases from V and 2 from J, leaving 7 bases between them. The CDR3 has 12 residues. The CDR3 sequence is CASSFQQETQYF. The CDR3 region has the DNA TGCGCCAGCAGTTTCCAGCAAGAGACCCAGTACTTC.

This clone has a handful of counts. The V call is TRBV7-9, the J call TRBJ2-3; 9 positions match TRBD2. The junction had 4 bases not matched to a gene; V was cut back by 2 bases and J by 4 bases. The V gene's germline CDR1 is SEHNR and CDR2 FQNEAQ (reference sequence). The CDR3 consists of 15 residues. This CDR3 reads CASSLLAGSADTQYF. In DNA, the CDR3 is TGTGCCAGCAGCTTACTAGCGGGGAGTGCAGATACGCAGTATTTT. Full variable domain (missing parts from reference TRBV7-9 and TRBJ2-3): DTGVSQNPRHKITKRGQNVTFRCDPISEHNRLYWYRQTLGQGPEFLTYFQNEAQLEKSRLLSDRFSAERPKGSFSTLEIQRTEQGDSAMYLCASSLLAGSADTQYFGPGTRLTVL.

The sample holds a few counts of this clone. The chain has TRBV7-2 and TRBJ2-5, with TRBD2 matching 10 bases. V trimming: 5 bases; J trimming: 14 bases; junction bases outside the gene matches: 14. CDR3 length: 14 residues. Germline V gene lookup returns CDR1 SGHTA and CDR2 FQGNSA. CDR3 in amino acids: CASSPRTSGQYKYF. CDR3 nucleotide sequence: TGTGCCAGCAGCCCACGGACTAGCGGCCAATACAAATACTTC.

V is TRBV6-6 and J is TRBJ1-5, with TRBD1 matching 11 bases. V dropped 4 bases and J dropped 6; count of bases not matched to a gene: 5. CDR3 length: 15 amino acids. Germline-derived CDR1 and CDR2 are MNHNY and SVGAGI (reference sequence). CDR3 loop: CASSSPGQGVQPQHF. In DNA, the CDR3 is TGTGCCAGCAGTTCTCCGGGACAGGGGGTTCAGCCCCAGCATTTT.

This clone was seen a few times. V and J are TRBV11-2 and TRBJ1-2; tentative D call: TRBD1 (5 bases). The CDR3 runs 13 residues. Germline V gene lookup returns CDR1 SGHAT and CDR2 FQNNGV. Trimming removed 5 bases from V and 5 bases from J, with 12 bases in between. The CDR3 loop is CASSAAGWYGYTF. The CDR3, as DNA: TGTGCCAGCAGCGCGGCAGGGTGGTATGGCTACACCTTC.

This chain connects TRBV19 to TRBJ1-2; D remains unclear. V lost 6 bases and J lost 1, with 15 bases in between. CDR3 length equals 15 residues. Germline V lookup: CDR1 LNHDA, CDR2 SQIVND (reference sequence). Here the CDR3 reads CASSEQAINNYGYTF. DNA for the CDR3: TGTGCCAGTAGCGAGCAGGCCATTAATAACTATGGCTACACCTTC. Filled out from reference TRBV19 and TRBJ1-2, the complete variable domain reads DGGITQSPKYLFRKEGQNVTLSCEQNLNHDAMYWYRQDPGQGLRLIYYSQIVNDFQKGDIAEGYSVSREKKESFPLTVTSAQKNPTAFYLCASSEQAINNYGYTFGSGTRLTVV.

The chain employs TRBV27 and TRBJ2-7; maybe TRBD1 (7 bases). CDR1 is MNHEY and CDR2 is SMNVEV in the germline V gene (reference sequence). CDR3 length: 13 residues. The germline V and J ends were trimmed by 6 bases and 5 bases, with 14 bases remaining between them. The CDR3 nucleotides read TGTGCCAGCAGCCTAGGGGGCGGGAACGAGCAGTACTTC. It is translated as CASSLGGGNEQYF.